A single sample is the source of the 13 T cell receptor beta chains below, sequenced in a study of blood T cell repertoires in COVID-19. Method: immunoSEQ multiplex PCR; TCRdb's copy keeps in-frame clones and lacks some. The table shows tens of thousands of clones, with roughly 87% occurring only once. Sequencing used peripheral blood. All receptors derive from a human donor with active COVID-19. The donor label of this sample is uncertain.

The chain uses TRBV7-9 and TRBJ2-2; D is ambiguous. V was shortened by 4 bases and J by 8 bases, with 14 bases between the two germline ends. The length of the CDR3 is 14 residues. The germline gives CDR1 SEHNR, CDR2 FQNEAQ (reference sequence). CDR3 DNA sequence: TGTGCCAGCAGCTCCCTTTTAGGAGTTGGGGAGCTGTTTTTT. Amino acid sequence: CASSSLLGVGELFF.

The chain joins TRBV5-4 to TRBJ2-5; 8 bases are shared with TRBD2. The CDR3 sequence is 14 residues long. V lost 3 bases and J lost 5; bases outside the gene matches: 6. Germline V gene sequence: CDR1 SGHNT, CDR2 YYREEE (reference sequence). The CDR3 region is CASSYGGGFETQYF. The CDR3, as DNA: TGTGCCAGCAGCTACGGCGGGGGGTTCGAGACCCAGTACTTC.

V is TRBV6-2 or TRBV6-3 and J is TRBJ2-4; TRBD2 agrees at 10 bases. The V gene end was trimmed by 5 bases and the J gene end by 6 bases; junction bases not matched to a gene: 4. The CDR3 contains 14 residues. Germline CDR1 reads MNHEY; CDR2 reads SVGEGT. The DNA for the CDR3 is TGTGCCAGCAGTAGCGGGGGGGCCTTAAACATTCAGTACTTC. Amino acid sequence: CASSSGGALNIQYF.

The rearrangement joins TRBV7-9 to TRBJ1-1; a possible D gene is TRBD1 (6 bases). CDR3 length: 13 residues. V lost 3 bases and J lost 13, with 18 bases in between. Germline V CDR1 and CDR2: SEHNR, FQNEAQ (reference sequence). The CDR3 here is CASSLSAGTTVFF. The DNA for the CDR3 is TGTGCCAGCAGCTTGAGCGCCGGGACAACTGTTTTCTTT.

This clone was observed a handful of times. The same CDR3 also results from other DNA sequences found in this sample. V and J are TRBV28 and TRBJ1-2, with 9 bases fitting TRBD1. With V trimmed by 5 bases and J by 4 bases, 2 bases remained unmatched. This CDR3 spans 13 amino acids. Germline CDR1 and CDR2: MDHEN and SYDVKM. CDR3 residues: CASSLTGGYGYTF. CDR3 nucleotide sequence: TGTGCCAGCAGTCTGACAGGGGGCTATGGCTACACCTTC.

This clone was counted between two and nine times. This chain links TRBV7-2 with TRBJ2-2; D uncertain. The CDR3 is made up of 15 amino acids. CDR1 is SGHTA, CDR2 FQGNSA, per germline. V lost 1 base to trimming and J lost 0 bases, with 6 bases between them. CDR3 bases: TGTGCCAGCAGCTTAGGACTCCCGAACACCGGGGAGCTGTTTTTT. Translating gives CASSLGLPNTGELFF.

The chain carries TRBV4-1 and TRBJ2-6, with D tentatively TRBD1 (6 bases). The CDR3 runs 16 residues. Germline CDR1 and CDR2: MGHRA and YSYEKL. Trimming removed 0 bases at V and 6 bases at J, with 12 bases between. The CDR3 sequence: CASSQDPQGKANVLTF. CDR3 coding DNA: TGCGCCAGCAGCCAAGATCCCCAGGGGAAGGCCAACGTCCTGACTTTC.

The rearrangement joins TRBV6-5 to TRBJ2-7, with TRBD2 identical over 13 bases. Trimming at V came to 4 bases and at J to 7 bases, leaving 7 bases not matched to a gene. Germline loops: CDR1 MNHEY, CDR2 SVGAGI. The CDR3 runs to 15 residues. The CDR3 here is CASSSKGLAGEEQYF. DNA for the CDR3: TGTGCCAGCAGTTCCAAAGGACTAGCGGGGGAAGAGCAGTACTTC.

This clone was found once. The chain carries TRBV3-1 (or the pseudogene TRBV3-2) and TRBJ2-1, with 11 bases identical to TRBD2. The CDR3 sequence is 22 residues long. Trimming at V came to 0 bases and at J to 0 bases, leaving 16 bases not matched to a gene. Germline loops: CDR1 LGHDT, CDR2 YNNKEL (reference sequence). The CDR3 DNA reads TGTGCCAGCAGCCAAGATCGGTCTAGCGGGGGGCCGACCAGAAGCTCCTACAATGAGCAGTTCTTC. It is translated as CASSQDRSSGGPTRSSYNEQFF.

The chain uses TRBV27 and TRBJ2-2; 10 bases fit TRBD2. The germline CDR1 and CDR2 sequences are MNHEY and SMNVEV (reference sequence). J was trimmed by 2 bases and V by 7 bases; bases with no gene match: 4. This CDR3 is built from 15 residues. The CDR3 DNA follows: TGTGCCAGCAAATGGACTAGCGGTAACACCGGGGAGCTGTTTTTT. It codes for CASKWTSGNTGELFF.

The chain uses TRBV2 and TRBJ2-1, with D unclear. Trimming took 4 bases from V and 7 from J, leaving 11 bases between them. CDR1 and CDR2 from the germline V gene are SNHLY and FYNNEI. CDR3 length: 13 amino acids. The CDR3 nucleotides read TGTGCCAGCAGTGTTGCGGTTTGGAATGAGCAGTTCTTC. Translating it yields CASSVAVWNEQFF.

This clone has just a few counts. Written as DNA, the CDR3 is TGTGCCAGCAGCCCAACGACAAGTCACAGGGCTCGAGGCTACACCTTC. Amino acid sequence: CASSPTTSHRARGYTF. The chain employs TRBV3-1 (or the pseudogene TRBV3-2) and TRBJ1-2, with a weak D call TRBD1 (6 bases). Germline CDR1 and CDR2: LGHDT and YNNKEL (reference sequence). CDR3 length: 16 residues. V shed 4 bases and J shed 8 bases, with 23 bases lying between them.

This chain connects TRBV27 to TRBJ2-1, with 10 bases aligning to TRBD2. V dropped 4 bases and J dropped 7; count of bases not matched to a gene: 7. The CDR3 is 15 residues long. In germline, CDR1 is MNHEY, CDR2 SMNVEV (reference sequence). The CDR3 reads CASSSIKLAGNEQFF. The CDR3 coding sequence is TGTGCCAGCAGTTCCATAAAACTAGCGGGAAATGAGCAGTTCTTC.